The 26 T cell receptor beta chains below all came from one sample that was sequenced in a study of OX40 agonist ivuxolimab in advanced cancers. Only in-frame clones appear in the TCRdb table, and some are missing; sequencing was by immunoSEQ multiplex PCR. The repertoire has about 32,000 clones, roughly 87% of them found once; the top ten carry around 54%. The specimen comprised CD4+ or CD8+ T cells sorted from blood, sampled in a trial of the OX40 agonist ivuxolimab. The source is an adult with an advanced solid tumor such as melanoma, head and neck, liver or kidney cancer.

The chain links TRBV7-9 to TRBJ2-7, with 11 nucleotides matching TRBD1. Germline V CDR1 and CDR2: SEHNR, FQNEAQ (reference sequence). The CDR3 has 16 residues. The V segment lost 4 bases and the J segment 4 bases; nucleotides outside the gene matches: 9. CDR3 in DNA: TGTGCCAGCAGCTGGACCGGGACAGGGGGTACGTACGAGCAGTACTTC. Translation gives CASSWTGTGGTYEQYF.

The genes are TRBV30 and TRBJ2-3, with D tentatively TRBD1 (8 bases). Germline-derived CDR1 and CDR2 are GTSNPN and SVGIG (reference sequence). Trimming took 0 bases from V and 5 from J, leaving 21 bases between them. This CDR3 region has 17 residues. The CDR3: CAWSVRGARGLGDTQYF. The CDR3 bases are TGTGCCTGGAGTGTACGGGGGGCCAGGGGGCTCGGAGATACGCAGTATTTT.

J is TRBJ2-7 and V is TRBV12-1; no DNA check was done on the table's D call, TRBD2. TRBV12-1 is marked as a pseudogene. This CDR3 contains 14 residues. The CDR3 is CASLPRVISYEQYF. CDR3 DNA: TGTGCCAGCCTCCCCCGGGTCATCTCCTACGAGCAGTACTTC.

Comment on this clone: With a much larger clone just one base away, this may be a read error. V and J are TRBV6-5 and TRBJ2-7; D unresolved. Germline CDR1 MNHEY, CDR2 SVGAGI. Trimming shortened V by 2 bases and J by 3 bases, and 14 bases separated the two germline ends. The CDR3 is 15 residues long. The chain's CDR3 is CASSYPLDSSYEQYF. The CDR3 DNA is TGTGCCAGCAGTTACCCTCTAGACTCTAGCTACGAGCAGTACTTC.

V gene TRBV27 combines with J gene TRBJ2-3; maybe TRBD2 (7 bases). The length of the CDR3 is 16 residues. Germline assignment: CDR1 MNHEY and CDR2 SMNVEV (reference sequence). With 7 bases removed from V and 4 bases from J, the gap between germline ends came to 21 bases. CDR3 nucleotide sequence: TGTGCCAGCAACGGGGGGACGGGGGCTAAAGCAGATACGCAGTATTTT. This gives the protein CASNGGTGAKADTQYF.

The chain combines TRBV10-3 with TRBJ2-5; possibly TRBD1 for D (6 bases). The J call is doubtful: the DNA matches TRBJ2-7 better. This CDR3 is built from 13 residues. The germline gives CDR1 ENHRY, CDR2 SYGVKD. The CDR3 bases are TGTGCCATCGCGGCAGGGGACTCCTACGAGCAGTACTTC. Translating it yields CAIAAGDSYEQYF.

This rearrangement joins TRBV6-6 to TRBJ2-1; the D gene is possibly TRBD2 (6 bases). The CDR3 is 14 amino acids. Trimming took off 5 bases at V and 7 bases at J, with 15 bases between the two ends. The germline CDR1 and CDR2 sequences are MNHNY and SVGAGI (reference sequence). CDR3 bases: TGTGCCAGCAGTCCAATAGCGGCTTCAAATGAGCAGTTCTTC. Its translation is CASSPIAASNEQFF.

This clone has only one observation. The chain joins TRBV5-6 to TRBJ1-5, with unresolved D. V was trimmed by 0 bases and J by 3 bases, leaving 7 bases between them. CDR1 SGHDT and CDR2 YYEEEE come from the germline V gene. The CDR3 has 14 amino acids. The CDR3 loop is CASSLESNNQPQHF. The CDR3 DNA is TGTGCCAGCAGCTTGGAGTCAAACAATCAGCCCCAGCATTTT.

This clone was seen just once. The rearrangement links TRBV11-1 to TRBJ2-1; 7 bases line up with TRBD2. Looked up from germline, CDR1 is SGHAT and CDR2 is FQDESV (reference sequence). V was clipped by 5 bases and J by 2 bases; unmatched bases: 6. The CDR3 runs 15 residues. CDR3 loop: CASSRLALTYNEQFF. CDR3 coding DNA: TGTGCCAGCAGCAGACTAGCCCTCACCTACAATGAGCAGTTCTTC.

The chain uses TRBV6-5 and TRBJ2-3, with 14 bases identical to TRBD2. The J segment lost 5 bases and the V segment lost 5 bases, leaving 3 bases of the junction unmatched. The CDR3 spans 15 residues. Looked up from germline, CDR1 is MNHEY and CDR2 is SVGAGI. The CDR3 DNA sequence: TGTGCCAGCAGTCGACTAGCGGGGGGGCAAGATACGCAGTATTTT. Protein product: CASSRLAGGQDTQYF.

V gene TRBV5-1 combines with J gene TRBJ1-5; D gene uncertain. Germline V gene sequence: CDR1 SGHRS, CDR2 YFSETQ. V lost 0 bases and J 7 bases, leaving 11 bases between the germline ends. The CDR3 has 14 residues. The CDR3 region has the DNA TGCGCCAGCAGCTTGGGACACGGGAGCCAGCCCCAGCATTTT. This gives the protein CASSLGHGSQPQHF.

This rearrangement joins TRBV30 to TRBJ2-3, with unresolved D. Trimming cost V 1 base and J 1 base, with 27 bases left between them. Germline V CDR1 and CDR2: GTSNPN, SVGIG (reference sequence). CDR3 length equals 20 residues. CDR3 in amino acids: CAWSGFGRNSAPSGTDTQYF. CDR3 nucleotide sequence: TGTGCCTGGAGTGGATTCGGTAGGAACTCGGCCCCATCGGGCACAGATACGCAGTATTTT. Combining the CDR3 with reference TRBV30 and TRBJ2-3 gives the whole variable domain SQTIHQWPATLVQPVGSPLSLECTVEGTSNPNLYWYRQAAGRGLQLLFYSVGIGQISSEVPQNLSASRPQDRQFILSSKKLLLSDSGFYLCAWSGFGRNSAPSGTDTQYFGPGTRLTVL.

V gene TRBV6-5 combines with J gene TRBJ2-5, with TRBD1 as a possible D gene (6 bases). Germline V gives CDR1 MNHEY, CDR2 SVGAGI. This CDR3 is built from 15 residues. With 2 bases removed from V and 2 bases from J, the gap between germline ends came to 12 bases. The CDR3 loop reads CASSYLGGYQETQYF. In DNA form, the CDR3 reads TGTGCCAGCAGTTACCTAGGGGGTTATCAAGAGACCCAGTACTTC.

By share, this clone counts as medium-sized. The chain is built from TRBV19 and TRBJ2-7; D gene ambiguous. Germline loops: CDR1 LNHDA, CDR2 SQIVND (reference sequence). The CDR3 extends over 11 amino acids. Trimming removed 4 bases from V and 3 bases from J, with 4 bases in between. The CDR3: CASSTGYEQYF. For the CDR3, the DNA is TGTGCCAGTAGTACCGGCTACGAGCAGTACTTC.

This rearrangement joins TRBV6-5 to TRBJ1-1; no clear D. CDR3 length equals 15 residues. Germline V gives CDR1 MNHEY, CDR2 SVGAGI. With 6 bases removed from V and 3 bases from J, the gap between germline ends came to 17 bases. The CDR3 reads CASSQGRAGYTEAFF. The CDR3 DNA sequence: TGTGCCAGCAGCCAAGGGAGGGCGGGTTACACTGAAGCTTTCTTT.

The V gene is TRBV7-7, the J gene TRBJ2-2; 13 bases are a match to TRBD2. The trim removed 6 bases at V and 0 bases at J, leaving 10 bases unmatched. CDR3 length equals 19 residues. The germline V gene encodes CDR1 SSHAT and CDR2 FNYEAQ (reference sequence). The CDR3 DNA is TGTGCCAGCAGTTGGACTAGCGGGGGAGAAAAAGCGAACACCGGGGAGCTGTTTTTT. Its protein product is CASSWTSGGEKANTGELFF.

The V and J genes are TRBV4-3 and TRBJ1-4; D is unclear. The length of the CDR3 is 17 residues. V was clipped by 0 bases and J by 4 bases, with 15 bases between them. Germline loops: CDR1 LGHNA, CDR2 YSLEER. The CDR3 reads CASSQDWRTEINEKLFF. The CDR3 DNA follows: TGCGCCAGCAGCCAAGATTGGCGGACGGAGATTAATGAAAAACTGTTTTTT.

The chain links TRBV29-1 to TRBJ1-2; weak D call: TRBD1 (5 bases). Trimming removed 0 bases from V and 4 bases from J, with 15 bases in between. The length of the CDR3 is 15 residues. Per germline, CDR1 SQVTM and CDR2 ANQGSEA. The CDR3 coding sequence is TGCAGCGTTGAAGATCAGACAGCTGAGTTCTATGGCTACACCTTC. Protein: CSVEDQTAEFYGYTF.

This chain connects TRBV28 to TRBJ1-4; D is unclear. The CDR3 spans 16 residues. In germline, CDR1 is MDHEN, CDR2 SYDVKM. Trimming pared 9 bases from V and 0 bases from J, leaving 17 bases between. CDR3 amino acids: CASQFADRATNEKLFF. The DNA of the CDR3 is TGTGCCAGTCAGTTTGCTGACCGTGCAACTAATGAAAAACTGTTTTTT.

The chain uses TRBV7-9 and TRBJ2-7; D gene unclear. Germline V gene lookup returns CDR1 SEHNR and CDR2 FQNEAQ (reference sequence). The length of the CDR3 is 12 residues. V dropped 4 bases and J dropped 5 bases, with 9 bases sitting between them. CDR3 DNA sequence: TGTGCCAGCAGCTCCGGGCTGAACGAGCAGTACTTC. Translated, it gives CASSSGLNEQYF.

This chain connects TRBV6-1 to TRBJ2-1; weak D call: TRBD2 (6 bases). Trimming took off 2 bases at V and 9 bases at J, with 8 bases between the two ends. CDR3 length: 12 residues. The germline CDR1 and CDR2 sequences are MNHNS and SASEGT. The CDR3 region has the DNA TGTGCCAGCAGTGAATTGGGAGGTGAGCAGTTCTTC. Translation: CASSELGGEQFF.

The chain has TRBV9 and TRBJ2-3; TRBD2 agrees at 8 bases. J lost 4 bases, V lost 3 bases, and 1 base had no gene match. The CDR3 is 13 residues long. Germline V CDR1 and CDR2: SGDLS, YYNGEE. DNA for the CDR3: TGTGCCAGCAGCGCGGGGGGGCCAGATACGCAGTATTTT. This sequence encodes CASSAGGPDTQYF. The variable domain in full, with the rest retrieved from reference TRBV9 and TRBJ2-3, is DSGVTQTPKHLITATGQRVTLRCSPRSGDLSVYWYQQSLDQGLQFLIQYYNGEERAKGNILERFSAQQFPDLHSELNLSSLELGDSALYFCASSAGGPDTQYFGPGTRLTVL.

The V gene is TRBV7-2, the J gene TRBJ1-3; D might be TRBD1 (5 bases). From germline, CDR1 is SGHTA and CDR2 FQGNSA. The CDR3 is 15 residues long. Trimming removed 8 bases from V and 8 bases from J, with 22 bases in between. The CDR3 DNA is TGTGCCAGCGTATCCGCCCGGGGCCACGGGGACACCATATATTTT. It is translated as CASVSARGHGDTIYF.

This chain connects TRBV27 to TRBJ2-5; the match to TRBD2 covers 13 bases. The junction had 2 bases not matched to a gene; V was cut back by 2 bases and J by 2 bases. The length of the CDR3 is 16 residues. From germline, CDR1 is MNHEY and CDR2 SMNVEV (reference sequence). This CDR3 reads CASSLGTSGVQETQYF. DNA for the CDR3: TGTGCCAGCAGTTTAGGGACTAGCGGGGTACAAGAGACCCAGTACTTC.

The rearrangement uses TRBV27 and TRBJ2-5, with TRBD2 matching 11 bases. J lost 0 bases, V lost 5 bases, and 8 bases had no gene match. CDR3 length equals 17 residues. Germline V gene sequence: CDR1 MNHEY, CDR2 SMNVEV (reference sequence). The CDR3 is CASSHLALAGDQETQYF. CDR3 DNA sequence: TGTGCCAGCAGTCACCTCGCACTAGCGGGGGACCAAGAGACCCAGTACTTC.

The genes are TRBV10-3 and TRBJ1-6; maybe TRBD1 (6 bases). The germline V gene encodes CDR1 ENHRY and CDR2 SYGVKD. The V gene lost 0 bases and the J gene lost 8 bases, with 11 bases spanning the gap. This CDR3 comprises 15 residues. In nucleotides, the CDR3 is TGTGCCATCAGTGAGTCGAGGGGGAAGGATTCACCCCTCCACTTT. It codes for CAISESRGKDSPLHF.